These T cell receptor beta chains were read from a single sample in a study of blood T cell repertoires in COVID-19. Sequenced by immunoSEQ multiplex PCR; TCRdb stores in-frame clones only, minus some. The data contain about 280,000 clones, roughly 90% of them seen just once; the ten biggest clones take up under 2.5%. The sequenced material came from PBMCs or T cells enriched from blood (not recorded which). The receptors come from a woman aged 55-70 years who had recovered from COVID-19. Each CDR3 is given with its conserved first and last residue. A D gene is named only where the DNA matches it firmly. Clone size is given for some rows only: seen once, a few or many times, or a class if the clone is expanded.

v_gene	d_gene	j_gene	abundance	CDR3aa	CDR3nt
TRBV7-2	TRBD1	TRBJ1-2	.	CASSFSTGDPLYGYTF	TGTGCCAGCAGCTTCTCAACAGGGGATCCCCTCTATGGCTACACCTTC
TRBV5-1	TRBD1	TRBJ1-4	.	CASSLQGADYEKLFF	TGCGCCAGCAGCCTGCAGGGGGCGGATTATGAAAAACTGTTTTTT
TRBV11-2	.	TRBJ1-1	.	CASSLTSAVTEAFF	TGTGCCAGCAGCTTAACCTCCGCGGTAACTGAAGCTTTCTTT
TRBV28	.	TRBJ1-1	.	CASSLIDPGEVGAFF	TGTGCCAGCAGTTTAATCGATCCGGGGGAGGTAGGGGCTTTCTTT
TRBV3-1/TRBV3-2	.	TRBJ2-5	.	CASSRGQTKGETQYF	TGTGCCAGCAGTCGGGGACAAACCAAAGGGGAGACCCAGTACTTC
TRBV7-8	.	TRBJ1-4	once	CASSLGAPGATNEKLFF	TGTGCCAGCAGCTTAGGGGCCCCAGGGGCAACTAATGAAAAACTGTTTTTT
TRBV19	.	TRBJ2-6	once	CASSTTGSGANVLTF	TGTGCCAGTAGCACCACAGGGAGCGGGGCCAACGTCCTGACTTTC
TRBV5-1	TRBD2	TRBJ2-1	.	CASSWGLAGDEQFF	TGCGCCAGCAGCTGGGGACTAGCGGGCGATGAGCAGTTCTTC
TRBV9	TRBD2	TRBJ2-2	once	CASSVRTSRHTGELFF	TGTGCCAGCAGCGTAAGGACTAGCCGACACACCGGGGAGCTGTTTTTT
TRBV7-8	.	TRBJ2-1	.	CASSFPGMGNEQFF	TGTGCCAGCAGCTTCCCGGGAATGGGCAATGAGCAGTTCTTC
TRBV28	.	TRBJ2-1	.	CASSLLRNEQFF	TGTGCCAGCAGCCTCTTGCGGAATGAGCAGTTCTTC
TRBV6-1	.	TRBJ1-6	.	CASSDRGGSPLHF	TGTGCCAGCAGTGACAGGGGTGGATCACCCCTCCACTTT
TRBV28	TRBD1	TRBJ1-2	.	CASSPQGEPGGYTF	TGTGCCAGCAGTCCTCAGGGGGAACCTGGCGGCTACACCTTC
TRBV28	.	TRBJ2-1	.	CASRGLTSSYNEQFF	TGTGCCAGCAGGGGACTCACGAGCTCCTACAATGAGCAGTTCTTC
TRBV5-4	TRBD1	TRBJ1-6	.	CASSDGTDPSPLHF	TGTGCCAGCAGCGACGGGACAGACCCTTCACCCCTCCACTTT
TRBV5-1	.	TRBJ2-3	.	CASSRLADTDTQYF	TGCGCCAGCAGCCGCCTGGCGGACACAGATACGCAGTATTTT
TRBV29-1	TRBD1	TRBJ2-7	.	CSVGRQGRSEQYF	TGCAGCGTTGGCCGACAGGGCAGGAGCGAGCAGTACTTC
TRBV5-1	TRBD1	TRBJ1-2	.	CASSYASGQGKGDYGYTF	TGCGCCAGCAGCTATGCGTCGGGACAGGGAAAGGGAGACTATGGCTACACCTTC
TRBV3-1/TRBV3-2	TRBD1	TRBJ2-1	.	CASSQVGTGVWEQFF	TGTGCCAGCAGCCAAGTGGGGACAGGGGTGTGGGAGCAGTTCTTC
TRBV2	.	TRBJ1-1	.	CASSDNSMNTEAFF	TGTGCCAGCAGTGACAATAGCATGAACACTGAAGCTTTCTTT
TRBV5-1	TRBD1	TRBJ1-1	.	CASSFGDRGPNTEAFF	TGCGCCAGCAGCTTCGGGGACAGGGGGCCGAACACTGAAGCTTTCTTT
TRBV19	TRBD1	TRBJ1-5	few	CASSQGQGPYQPQHF	TGTGCCAGTAGTCAGGGACAGGGGCCTTATCAGCCCCAGCATTTT
TRBV19	.	TRBJ1-2	.	CASSISIGVYGYTF	TGTGCCAGTAGTATTTCGATCGGAGTATATGGCTACACCTTC
TRBV28	TRBD1	TRBJ2-1	.	CASGNHRGRDEQFF	TGTGCCAGCGGAAATCACAGGGGGCGGGATGAGCAGTTCTTC
TRBV9	.	TRBJ1-2	once	CASSPLGANYGYTF	TGTGCCAGCAGCCCCCTGGGGGCAAACTATGGCTACACCTTC
TRBV4-1	.	TRBJ1-3	.	CASSQDRGNTIYF	TGCGCCAGCAGCCAAGACAGGGGAAACACCATATATTTT
TRBV6-1	.	TRBJ1-1	.	CASSEARTKAFF	TGTGCCAGCAGTGAAGCGCGGACAAAAGCTTTCTTT
TRBV4-2	TRBD2	TRBJ2-7	.	CASSSPSGSYEQYF	TGTGCCAGCAGCTCTCCTAGCGGGTCTTACGAGCAGTACTTC
TRBV28	TRBD2	TRBJ2-7	.	CASRRTSSYEQYF	TGTGCCAGCAGAAGGACTAGTTCCTACGAGCAGTACTTC
TRBV21-1	.	TRBJ1-3	.	CASIPTKSDSGNTIYF	TGTGCCAGCATTCCTACCAAATCCGACTCTGGAAACACCATATATTTT
TRBV28	TRBD1	TRBJ1-2	.	CASSFTYQGALALGNYGYTF	TGTGCCAGCAGTTTTACCTACCAGGGGGCGCTGGCTTTAGGTAACTATGGCTACACCTTC
TRBV19	.	TRBJ2-2	.	CASSFTSIVSGELFF	TGTGCCAGTAGTTTTACTAGTATTGTTTCCGGGGAGCTGTTTTTT
TRBV7-9	TRBD1	TRBJ1-1	.	CASSPGTVQREAFF	TGTGCCAGCAGCCCGGGGACAGTTCAGAGAGAAGCTTTCTTT
TRBV30	TRBD2	TRBJ2-1	.	CAWSSLHAGGYNEQFF	TGTGCCTGGAGTTCGCTTCACGCGGGAGGGTACAATGAGCAGTTCTTC
TRBV24-1	.	TRBJ2-2	few	CATSVSWTGETGELFF	TGTGCCACCAGTGTTTCATGGACTGGAGAGACCGGGGAGCTGTTTTTT
TRBV27	.	TRBJ1-3	.	CASRSSGNTIYF	TGTGCCAGCCGGAGCTCTGGAAACACCATATATTTT
TRBV5-1	.	TRBJ1-1	.	CASSLDQGREAFF	TGCGCCAGCAGCTTGGATCAGGGGCGGGAAGCTTTCTTT
TRBV4-1	TRBD2	TRBJ2-1	few	CASSPTGTSLTEQFF	TGCGCCAGCAGCCCAACCGGGACTAGCTTAACTGAGCAGTTCTTC
TRBV24-1	.	TRBJ2-5	.	CATSAGETQYF	TGTGCCACCAGTGCGGGAGAGACCCAGTACTTC
TRBV9	.	TRBJ1-3	.	CASSVEGGSGNTIYF	TGTGCCAGCAGCGTAGAAGGGGGCTCTGGAAACACCATATATTTT
TRBV11-3	.	TRBJ2-1	.	CASSLSMRGLSYNEQFF	TGTGCCAGCAGCTTAAGTATGCGAGGGTTGTCCTACAATGAGCAGTTCTTC
TRBV19	.	TRBJ2-5	.	CASSMVGLSMETQYF	TGTGCCAGTAGTATGGTAGGACTATCTATGGAGACCCAGTACTTC
TRBV7-8	TRBD1	TRBJ1-5	.	CASSLVRTGVASNQPQHF	TGTGCCAGCAGCTTAGTAAGGACAGGGGTTGCAAGCAATCAGCCCCAGCATTTT
TRBV29-1	TRBD1	TRBJ1-2	.	CSVFSPGQGFMSYGYTF	TGCAGCGTTTTTTCGCCGGGACAGGGGTTCATGAGCTATGGCTACACCTTC
TRBV30	TRBD2	TRBJ2-1	.	CAWSPGTSGRGYRFF	TGTGCCTGGAGTCCCGGGACTAGCGGGAGAGGATATAGGTTCTTC
TRBV11-2	.	TRBJ1-4	.	CASKEWSAPNEKLFF	TGTGCCAGCAAGGAATGGTCAGCGCCTAATGAAAAACTGTTTTTT
TRBV28	TRBD2	TRBJ2-1	.	CASSLGGRAGNEQFF	TGTGCCAGCAGTCTGGGCGGGAGGGCCGGAAATGAGCAGTTCTTC
TRBV5-1	TRBD1	TRBJ1-3	.	CASSLTGVENTIYF	TGCGCCAGCAGCTTGACAGGGGTGGAAAACACCATATATTTT
TRBV5-4	TRBD1	TRBJ1-6	.	CASSWQTGESPLHF	TGTGCCAGCAGCTGGCAAACAGGGGAATCACCCCTCCACTTT
TRBV28	TRBD2	TRBJ2-1	.	CASGLGGRALHGFF	TGTGCCAGCGGCCTGGGCGGGAGGGCCCTCCATGGATTCTTC
TRBV18	.	TRBJ2-1	few	CASSPPTSVTYNEQFF	TGTGCCAGCTCACCTCCGACTAGTGTAACCTACAATGAGCAGTTCTTC
TRBV5-1	.	TRBJ1-6	.	CASSLVEGNSPLHF	TGCGCCAGCAGCTTGGTGGAGGGGAATTCACCCCTCCACTTT
TRBV4-2	.	TRBJ1-5	.	CASSPNHYRESNQPQHF	TGTGCCAGCAGCCCTAATCATTACAGGGAAAGCAATCAGCCCCAGCATTTT
TRBV18	TRBD2	TRBJ2-3	.	CASSPLATSGAADTQYF	TGTGCCAGCTCACCATTAGCGACTAGCGGGGCGGCGGATACGCAGTATTTT
TRBV7-2	.	TRBJ2-4	once	CASSYLGRQNIQYF	TGTGCCAGCAGCTACCTAGGTAGACAAAACATTCAGTACTTC